This TCR beta chain was sequenced during a study of CXCR3-negative and CXCR3-positive naive CD8 T cells. The CDR3 is made up of 14 amino acids. The germline V gene encodes CDR1 SEHNR and CDR2 FQNEAQ (reference sequence). As regards this clonotype: Antigen specificity is unknown.

In preparing the TRB cDNA libraries, 5' RACE with UMI labels was used. No DNA is given; TCRdb re-called the 5' RACE reads and lists each CDR3 protein once. Recorded for this sample: around 140,000 distinct CDR3 sequences. Whole-study results and caveats: Naive cells that were CXCR3-positive had more hydrophobic TRB CDR3s (compared with CXCR3-negative naive cells).

The chain recombines TRBV7-9 with TRBJ2-7; TCRdb designates TRBD1, a call that cannot be tested without DNA. This receptor was taken from a human donor in good health. Some clones in this sample may be carry-over from other donors' samples. Sequencing was performed on naive CXCR3+ CD8+ T cells from blood. The subset denotes: CD45RO-CCR7+CD27+CD95- naive CD8+ T cells expressing CXCR3 (TNR3+). CDR3 amino acids: CASTTEPGSYEQYF.